Below, 21 T cell receptor beta chains from the same sample are listed, as sequenced in a study of shared clonotypes between healthy human individuals. Here immunoSEQ multiplex PCR was the method, and the copy in TCRdb shows in-frame clones only, minus some. Here the sample spans about 1 million clones, approximately 76% being singletons. The sample comprised memory CD4+ T cells sorted from blood. The subset was: CD45RA-negative fraction. The receptors originated from a man between 18 and 35 years old in good health.

This clone occurred once. The chain is built from TRBV10-3 and TRBJ2-7; the D gene is possibly TRBD1 (6 bases). The germline V and J ends were trimmed by 5 bases and 5 bases, with 10 bases remaining between them. CDR3 length: 12 residues. From germline, CDR1 is ENHRY and CDR2 SYGVKD. The CDR3 spells CAISNGTNEQYF. For the CDR3, the DNA is TGTGCCATCAGTAACGGGACAAACGAGCAGTACTTC.

As concerns this clone: The same CDR3 can be traced to other DNA sequences in this sample. The rearrangement uses TRBV5-1 and TRBJ1-1, with D hard to call. There are 12 residues in the CDR3. CDR1 is SGHRS and CDR2 is YFSETQ in the germline V gene. V was pared by 2 bases and J by 2 bases, with 4 bases between. The CDR3 region is CASSFGNTEAFF. The DNA for the CDR3 is TGCGCCAGCAGCTTCGGTAACACTGAAGCTTTCTTT.

The chain couples TRBV7-2 to TRBJ2-4; 7 bases fit TRBD1. Germline CDR1 is SGHTA and CDR2 is FQGNSA. The trim removed 4 bases at V and 6 bases at J, leaving 3 bases unmatched. The CDR3 extends over 13 amino acids. CDR3 protein: CASSSDRLNIQYF. The CDR3 nucleotides are TGTGCCAGCAGCTCGGACAGGTTAAACATTCAGTACTTC. Filled out from reference TRBV7-2 and TRBJ2-4, the complete variable domain reads GAGVSQSPSNKVTEKGKDVELRCDPISGHTALYWYRQSLGQGLEFLIYFQGNSAPDKSGLPSDRFSAERTGGSVSTLTIQRTQQEDSAVYLCASSSDRLNIQYFGAGTRLSVL.

This chain joins TRBV10-3 and TRBJ2-7; TRBD1 matches at 7 bases. In germline, CDR1 is ENHRY, CDR2 SYGVKD. Trimming took 3 bases from V and 0 from J; bases not matched to a gene: 8. The CDR3 sequence is 16 residues long. CDR3 region: CAISDSGTVNSYEQYF. The CDR3 DNA reads TGTGCCATCAGTGACTCCGGGACAGTGAACTCCTACGAGCAGTACTTC.

In this sample, this clone turned up a few times. The chain uses TRBV19 and TRBJ1-4; maybe TRBD1 (5 bases). The CDR3 totals 16 residues. Trimming pared 7 bases from V and 8 bases from J, leaving 23 bases between. Per the germline V gene, CDR1 is LNHDA and CDR2 is SQIVND (reference sequence). CDR3 DNA sequence: TGTGCCAGTACCAAAATGGGGCCGGGGATTGGGGAAAAACTGTTTTTT. Amino acid sequence: CASTKMGPGIGEKLFF.

A note on this clone: Possible read error: a much larger clone is one base away. The CDR3 DNA reads TGTGCCTGGGGTGTGTCAGTCTCCGGATTAAAGTTCTTC. This encodes CAWGVSVSGLKFF. The V call is TRBV30, the J call TRBJ2-1; D gene uncertain. CDR1 and CDR2 from the germline V gene are GTSNPN and SVGIG (reference sequence). CDR3 length equals 13 residues.

This clone came up once. This rearrangement joins TRBV5-8 to TRBJ1-1; D is uncertain. V was clipped by 3 bases and J by 3 bases, with 3 bases between them. CDR1 and CDR2 from the germline V gene are SGHTS and YDEGEE. The CDR3 covers 11 residues. CDR3 nucleotides: TGTGCCAGCAGCTCCTACACTGAAGCTTTCTTT. This codes for CASSSYTEAFF.

The genes are TRBV18 and TRBJ2-4, with D possibly TRBD2 on 5 matching bases. The CDR3 extends over 15 amino acids. V was trimmed by 6 bases and J by 0 bases, leaving 12 bases between them. CDR1 and CDR2 from the germline V gene are KGHSH and LQKENI. CDR3 coding DNA: TGTGCCAGCTCCGAGGGCCTACTAGCCAAAAACATTCAGTACTTC. Amino acids: CASSEGLLAKNIQYF.

V gene TRBV11-2 combines with J gene TRBJ2-7; 7 positions match TRBD1. This CDR3 contains 17 residues. Per the germline V gene, CDR1 is SGHAT and CDR2 is FQNNGV. Trimming took 0 bases from V and 1 from J; bases not matched to a gene: 9. The CDR3 is CASSLEWRQGGSYEQYF. The CDR3 region has the DNA TGTGCCAGCAGCTTAGAGTGGCGACAGGGTGGATCCTACGAGCAGTACTTC. The variable domain in full, completed from reference TRBV11-2 and TRBJ2-7, reads EAGVAQSPRYKIIEKRQSVAFWCNPISGHATLYWYQQILGQGPKLLIQFQNNGVVDDSQLPKDRFSAERLKGVDSTLKIQPAKLEDSAVYLCASSLEWRQGGSYEQYFGPGTRLTVT.

The gene calls are TRBV10-3 and TRBJ2-7, with 7 bases lining up with TRBD1. Germline V lookup: CDR1 ENHRY, CDR2 SYGVKD. Unmatched junction bases numbered 4, after V lost 4 bases and J lost 1 base. This CDR3 region has 14 residues. The DNA of the CDR3 is TGTGCCATCAGTGTATCGACAGGGTCCTACGAGCAGTACTTC. Translated: CAISVSTGSYEQYF.

The chain couples TRBV18 to TRBJ2-7, with D possibly matching TRBD2 (5 bases). Germline CDR1 KGHSH, CDR2 LQKENI. The CDR3 loop spans 13 amino acids. V lost 3 bases to trimming and J lost 3 bases, with 9 bases between them. The chain's CDR3 is CASSPSVRYEQYF. CDR3 DNA: TGTGCCAGCTCACCTAGCGTACGCTACGAGCAGTACTTC. Based on the CDR3 plus reference TRBV18 and TRBJ2-7, the full variable domain is NAGVMQNPRHLVRRRGQEARLRCSPMKGHSHVYWYRQLPEEGLKFMVYLQKENIIDESGMPKERFSAEFPKEGPSILRIQQVVRGDSAAYFCASSPSVRYEQYFGPGTRLTVT.

The chain employs TRBV19 and TRBJ2-1, with TRBD2 identical over 9 bases. Germline-derived CDR1 and CDR2 are LNHDA and SQIVND (reference sequence). The J segment lost 2 bases and the V segment lost 5 bases, leaving 7 bases of the junction unmatched. This CDR3 comprises 16 residues. The CDR3 DNA reads TGTGCCAGTAGTGTGCTTAGCGGGAGAACCTACAATGAGCAGTTCTTC. It yields the protein CASSVLSGRTYNEQFF.

Worth noting for this clone: Sequence at one end of the junction differs from germline and may be a read error. The V and J genes are TRBV30 and TRBJ2-6; TRBD1 is a possible D gene (5 bases). The CDR3 has 13 amino acids. The germline CDR1 and CDR2 sequences are GTSNPN and SVGIG (reference sequence). The CDR3, as DNA: TGTGCCTGGCACCCCTCTGGGGCCAACTTCCTGACTTTC. This gives the protein CAWHPSGANFLTF.

DNA of the CDR3: TGTGCCAGCAGTTTTATGGGGGGCTATTCCTATAATTCACCCCTCCACTTT. This sequence encodes CASSFMGGYSYNSPLHF. The chain employs TRBV27 and TRBJ1-6; D is perhaps TRBD1 (6 bases). Germline V gene lookup returns CDR1 MNHEY and CDR2 SMNVEV (reference sequence). The CDR3 extends over 17 amino acids. The V gene lost 3 bases and the J gene lost 1 base, with 13 bases spanning the gap.

This clone appeared once. The chain combines TRBV28 with TRBJ1-5; D perhaps matches TRBD1 (6 bases). Germline values: CDR1 MDHEN, CDR2 SYDVKM. This CDR3 is 14 amino acids long. Between the trimmed V and J ends, which lost 6 bases and 5 bases, there was a span of 14 bases. CDR3 residues: CASSRTHRDQPQHF. The CDR3 bases are TGTGCCAGCAGCCGAACACACAGGGATCAGCCCCAGCATTTT.

The J gene is TRBJ2-7, the V gene TRBV7-9; D is perhaps TRBD2 (6 bases). V was clipped by 5 bases and J by 3 bases, with 20 bases between them. The CDR3 is 16 residues long. CDR1 and CDR2 from the germline V gene are SEHNR and FQNEAQ (reference sequence). CDR3 loop: CASSPFLGLEIYEQYF. CDR3 nucleotides: TGTGCCAGCAGCCCCTTCTTGGGACTTGAAATCTACGAGCAGTACTTC.

A remark on this clone: This CDR3 is also generated by other DNA sequences in the sample. CDR3 sequence (DNA): TGCGCCAGCAGCCGGGGGGGGGATAATTCACCCCTCCACTTT. This sequence encodes CASSRGGDNSPLHF. The genes are TRBV4-1 and TRBJ1-6; possible D gene TRBD1, 5 bases. Between the trimmed V and J ends, which lost 4 bases and 5 bases, there was a span of 9 bases. This CDR3 spans 14 amino acids. Germline V gene sequence: CDR1 MGHRA, CDR2 YSYEKL.

The CDR3 region is CAISATSGEQFF. CDR3 nucleotide sequence: TGTGCCATCAGTGCGACTAGCGGAGAGCAGTTCTTC. This chain links TRBV10-3 with TRBJ2-1; 9 bases align to TRBD2. The germline CDR1 and CDR2 sequences are ENHRY and SYGVKD. The CDR3 loop spans 12 amino acids. J gave up 10 bases and V 4 bases, and 2 bases lay outside the gene matches.

The chain links TRBV4-1 to TRBJ1-4, with unresolved D. Germline CDR1 MGHRA, CDR2 YSYEKL. The CDR3 covers 14 residues. V dropped 3 bases and J dropped 4 bases, with 9 bases sitting between them. The CDR3 DNA is TGCGCCAGCAGCCAGGGGAGAGGTAATGAAAAACTGTTTTTT. Protein: CASSQGRGNEKLFF.

V is TRBV9 and J is TRBJ1-1; D is uncertain. This CDR3 is 14 amino acids long. Germline-derived CDR1 and CDR2 are SGDLS and YYNGEE. Trimming cost V 0 bases and J 3 bases, with 9 bases left between them. This CDR3 is CASSVGGRDTEAFF. The CDR3 nucleotides are TGTGCCAGCAGCGTAGGAGGCCGGGACACTGAAGCTTTCTTT.

This clone appeared a few times. This chain connects TRBV11-2 to TRBJ2-1, with 11 positions matching TRBD2. Trimming at V came to 5 bases and at J to 3 bases, leaving 9 bases not matched to a gene. This CDR3 is 17 amino acids long. Germline CDR1 reads SGHAT; CDR2 reads FQNNGV. CDR3 residues: CASSMGLADYYYNEQFF. In DNA form, the CDR3 reads TGTGCCAGCAGCATGGGACTAGCGGACTACTACTACAATGAGCAGTTCTTC.